What follows are 20 T cell receptor beta chains derived from one specimen sequenced in a study of cytomegalovirus exposure and HLA in healthy donors. Researchers ran the PCR with 60 Vbeta and 13 Jbeta primers. The table came from immunoSEQ multiplex PCR; TCRdb's copy has only in-frame clones and leaves some out. The sample has tens of thousands of clones; approximately 57% are singletons. What was sequenced was PBMCs. These receptors originate from a woman aged 25 to 39 in good health and CMV-seronegative.

The chain joins TRBV28 to TRBJ1-4, with 11 bases matching TRBD1. The CDR3 sequence is 15 residues long. The V gene end was trimmed by 1 base and the J gene end by 7 bases; junction bases not matched to a gene: 2. Per germline, CDR1 MDHEN and CDR2 SYDVKM. CDR3 sequence reads: CASSLSGTGGEKLFF. The CDR3 nucleotides read TGTGCCAGCAGTTTATCCGGGACAGGGGGTGAAAAACTGTTTTTT.

This chain connects TRBV27 to TRBJ1-4; 7 bases are shared with TRBD1. Looked up from germline, CDR1 is MNHEY and CDR2 is SMNVEV (reference sequence). This CDR3 region has 12 residues. The V gene end was trimmed by 3 bases and the J gene end by 8 bases; junction bases not matched to a gene: 0. The CDR3 loop reads CASSFRGEKLFF. The CDR3 DNA follows: TGTGCCAGCAGTTTCAGGGGGGAAAAACTGTTTTTT.

The chain carries TRBV9 and TRBJ2-1; the D gene is possibly TRBD2 (6 bases). The CDR3 extends over 15 amino acids. Trimming removed 5 bases from V and 4 bases from J, with 16 bases in between. CDR1 is SGDLS and CDR2 is YYNGEE in the germline V gene. CDR3 nucleotide sequence: TGTGCCAGCAGTCAAAGCGGGCAACTTTACAATGAGCAGTTCTTC. This translates into CASSQSGQLYNEQFF. Filled out from reference TRBV9 and TRBJ2-1, the complete variable domain reads DSGVTQTPKHLITATGQRVTLRCSPRSGDLSVYWYQQSLDQGLQFLIQYYNGEERAKGNILERFSAQQFPDLHSELNLSSLELGDSALYFCASSQSGQLYNEQFFGPGTRLTVL.

The chain couples TRBV6-1 to TRBJ2-2, with D unclear. CDR3 length: 14 amino acids. Germline CDR1 is MNHNS and CDR2 is SASEGT. With 5 bases removed from V and 4 bases from J, the gap between germline ends came to 11 bases. CDR3 sequence (DNA): TGTGCCAGCAGTATTACACCGTTCACCGGGGAGCTGTTTTTT. This codes for CASSITPFTGELFF.

This clone was observed a handful of times. The chain has TRBV29-1 and TRBJ1-2; possibly TRBD1 for D (6 bases). CDR1 and CDR2 from the germline V gene are SQVTM and ANQGSEA. This CDR3 is 12 amino acids long. Between the trimmed V and J ends, which lost 4 bases and 6 bases, there was a span of 12 bases. CDR3 amino acids: CSVGPSGDGYTF. The CDR3 DNA is TGCAGCGTTGGTCCCTCAGGGGATGGCTACACCTTC.

The chain carries TRBV28 and TRBJ2-2, with a possible D match to TRBD1 (6 bases). CDR3 length equals 14 residues. CDR1 MDHEN and CDR2 SYDVKM come from the germline V gene. The V and J ends lost 3 bases and 1 base respectively, with 6 bases between them. CDR3 in DNA: TGTGCCAGCAGTTTGGGACAGAACACCGGGGAGCTGTTTTTT. It encodes CASSLGQNTGELFF. The variable domain in full, with the rest retrieved from reference TRBV28 and TRBJ2-2, is DVKVTQSSRYLVKRTGEKVFLECVQDMDHENMFWYRQDPGLGLRLIYFSYDVKMKEKGDIPEGYSVSREKKERFSLILESASTNQTSMYLCASSLGQNTGELFFGEGSRLTVL.

The V call is TRBV5-5, the J call TRBJ1-2; 7 bases align to TRBD1. This CDR3 comprises 15 residues. Germline CDR1 is SGHKS and CDR2 is YYEKEE (reference sequence). Losses at the gene ends were 2 bases for V and 1 base for J; bases not matched to a gene: 5. The DNA of the CDR3 is TGTGCCAGCAGCTTTACAGGGGTCAATAACTATGGCTACACCTTC. This translates into CASSFTGVNNYGYTF.

There are a few counts of this clone. Other nucleotide sequences in the sample specify the same CDR3. The chain has TRBV7-9 and TRBJ2-7; 7 bases align to TRBD1. Per the germline V gene, CDR1 is SEHNR and CDR2 is FQNEAQ (reference sequence). V lost 4 bases and J lost 3; bases outside the gene matches: 0. The CDR3 spans 12 residues. This chain's CDR3 is CASSWDSYEQYF. The CDR3 coding sequence is TGTGCCAGCAGCTGGGACAGCTACGAGCAGTACTTC.

The CDR3 region has the DNA TGCGCCAGCAGCTCCGTCGGCGGGAGGGAGAGGGGCTACACCTTC. Amino acids: CASSSVGGRERGYTF. The chain joins TRBV5-1 to TRBJ1-2; no clear D. CDR3 length: 15 amino acids. Looked up from germline, CDR1 is SGHRS and CDR2 is YFSETQ. Trimming removed 3 bases at V and 8 bases at J, with 20 bases between.

The J gene is TRBJ1-2, the V gene TRBV27, with 7 bases lining up with TRBD1. The germline V gene encodes CDR1 MNHEY and CDR2 SMNVEV (reference sequence). CDR3 length: 13 residues. The CDR3 DNA reads TGTGCTACAAAATTATCCGGGACAGATGGCTACACCTTC. Translation: CATKLSGTDGYTF.

This sequence joins TRBV5-1 and TRBJ2-3; 7 nucleotides align to TRBD2. The CDR3 is 15 amino acids. V shed 0 bases and J 4 bases; nucleotides not matched to a gene: 5. The germline V gene encodes CDR1 SGHRS and CDR2 YFSETQ. For the CDR3, the DNA is TGCGCCAGCAGCTTGGGACTAGCCCGCGCAGATACGCAGTATTTT. This sequence encodes CASSLGLARADTQYF.

This chain links TRBV28 with TRBJ1-1; 9 bases line up with TRBD1. The CDR3 extends over 14 amino acids. Germline CDR1 reads MDHEN; CDR2 reads SYDVKM. With V trimmed by 5 bases and J by 4 bases, 5 bases remained unmatched. The CDR3 DNA follows: TGTGCCAGCAGTCCGCCGACAGGGGGCACTGAAGCTTTCTTT. Translated: CASSPPTGGTEAFF. Full variable domain (remainder filled in from reference TRBV28 and TRBJ1-1): DVKVTQSSRYLVKRTGEKVFLECVQDMDHENMFWYRQDPGLGLRLIYFSYDVKMKEKGDIPEGYSVSREKKERFSLILESASTNQTSMYLCASSPPTGGTEAFFGQGTRLTVV.

V and J are TRBV5-1 and TRBJ2-1; 7 nucleotides agree with TRBD2. V was pared by 9 bases and J by 3 bases, with 9 bases of the junction left unmatched. The CDR3 contains 14 residues. Germline loops: CDR1 SGHRS, CDR2 YFSETQ. CDR3 protein: CATTGGWGYNEQFF. The CDR3 DNA follows: TGCGCCACCACCGGGGGGTGGGGCTACAATGAGCAGTTCTTC.

This clone was seen a handful of times. The V and J genes are TRBV18 and TRBJ2-5; no firm D call. In germline, CDR1 is KGHSH, CDR2 LQKENI. V was trimmed by 4 bases and J by 4 bases, leaving 16 bases between them. The CDR3 is 15 amino acids. CDR3 in DNA: TGTGCCAGCTCACACGCCGCCGTCCAGGCAGAGACCCAGTACTTC. Translated, it gives CASSHAAVQAETQYF.

This chain links TRBV14 with TRBJ2-2; D perhaps matches TRBD2 (5 bases). Germline V lookup: CDR1 SGHDN, CDR2 FVKESK. The ends were cut back, 2 bases at V and 5 bases at J, with 12 bases in the middle. The CDR3 length is 15 residues. CDR3 bases: TGTGCCAGCAGCCAATATGTAAGGGAGACCGGGGAGCTGTTTTTT. This codes for CASSQYVRETGELFF.

This chain connects TRBV6-1 to TRBJ2-5; no clear D. Looked up from germline, CDR1 is MNHNS and CDR2 is SASEGT. The CDR3 is 8 amino acids. Trimming removed 10 bases at V and 11 bases at J, with 8 bases between. The CDR3 coding sequence is TGTGCCAACCTAGAGCAGTACTTC. Translated, it gives CANLEQYF.

This clone was detected once. The chain employs TRBV19 and TRBJ1-5, with TRBD1 matching over 7 bases. CDR1 and CDR2 from the germline V gene are LNHDA and SQIVND (reference sequence). This CDR3 is built from 14 residues. V dropped 6 bases and J dropped 1; count of bases not matched to a gene: 3. The CDR3 loop reads CASRPGQSNQPQHF. The CDR3 region has the DNA TGTGCCAGTAGGCCGGGACAGAGCAATCAGCCCCAGCATTTT. The variable domain in full, completed from reference TRBV19 and TRBJ1-5, reads DGGITQSPKYLFRKEGQNVTLSCEQNLNHDAMYWYRQDPGQGLRLIYYSQIVNDFQKGDIAEGYSVSREKKESFPLTVTSAQKNPTAFYLCASRPGQSNQPQHFGDGTRLSIL.

This chain links TRBV28 with TRBJ2-7; 10 bases align to TRBD1. The CDR3 loop spans 17 amino acids. V trimming: 5 bases; J trimming: 2 bases; junction bases outside the gene matches: 12. Germline CDR1 and CDR2: MDHEN and SYDVKM. DNA of the CDR3: TGTGCCAGCAGTGGGCCCCGGGACAGGGGACTCACCTACGAGCAGTACTTC. It translates to CASSGPRDRGLTYEQYF.

This clone turned up a few times. The chain carries TRBV5-6 and TRBJ2-7; D is uncertain. The CDR3 consists of 13 residues. Trimming took 0 bases from V and 3 from J, leaving 7 bases between them. The germline gives CDR1 SGHDT, CDR2 YYEEEE. CDR3 loop: CASSLVAFYEQYF. CDR3 nucleotide sequence: TGTGCCAGCAGCTTGGTGGCATTCTACGAGCAGTACTTC.

The genes are TRBV7-9 and TRBJ2-1; 7 bases map to TRBD1. This CDR3 is built from 15 residues. Trimming at V came to 3 bases and at J to 7 bases, leaving 9 bases not matched to a gene. Germline values: CDR1 SEHNR, CDR2 FQNEAQ (reference sequence). The CDR3 loop reads CASSFETGKSNEQFF. In nucleotides, the CDR3 is TGTGCCAGCAGCTTTGAGACAGGGAAGTCAAATGAGCAGTTCTTC.